This is a list of T cell receptor beta chains from one sample in a study of T cell responses to AZD1222 COVID-19 vaccine. Profiled with immunoSEQ multiplex PCR; TCRdb holds only in-frame clones, not every one. The repertoire holds about 140,000 clones, with about 90% as singletons. Source: peripheral blood, taken 28 days after the second dose of the MenACWY control vaccine. The receptors derive from an adult who received the MenACWY meningococcal vaccine as a control. The CDR3 runs from the conserved cysteine through the conserved F or W. Fields, in order: clone size, V gene, D gene, J gene, CDR3 protein, CDR3 DNA. D genes are given only for firm matches. A clone size is listed for some rows: how often the clone was seen (once, few, many), or a class if it is expanded.

abundance: -; v_gene: TRBV28; d_gene: -; j_gene: TRBJ2-7; CDR3aa: CASSPLMTAYEQYF; CDR3nt: TGTGCCAGCAGTCCCCTCATGACGGCGTACGAGCAGTACTTC
abundance: -; v_gene: TRBV19; d_gene: TRBD1; j_gene: TRBJ1-5; CDR3aa: CASGTTGSNQPQHF; CDR3nt: TGTGCCAGTGGTACGACAGGGTCCAATCAGCCCCAGCATTTT
abundance: -; v_gene: TRBV10-1; d_gene: TRBD2; j_gene: TRBJ2-5; CDR3aa: CASSEWLWGSGGKETQYF; CDR3nt: TGCGCCAGCAGTGAGTGGTTGTGGGGTAGCGGGGGAAAAGAGACCCAGTACTTC
abundance: -; v_gene: TRBV29-1; d_gene: TRBD1; j_gene: TRBJ2-3; CDR3aa: CSAPRQGVSDTQYF; CDR3nt: TGCAGCGCTCCAAGACAGGGGGTATCAGATACGCAGTATTTT
abundance: -; v_gene: TRBV5-6; d_gene: TRBD1; j_gene: TRBJ1-1; CDR3aa: CASSNPGQVNTEAFF; CDR3nt: TGTGCCAGCAGCAATCCGGGACAGGTAAACACTGAAGCTTTCTTT
abundance: -; v_gene: TRBV6-5; d_gene: TRBD2; j_gene: TRBJ2-1; CDR3aa: CATKRGGYNEQFF; CDR3nt: TGTGCCACAAAGCGGGGTGGTTACAATGAGCAGTTCTTC
abundance: -; v_gene: TRBV14; d_gene: TRBD1; j_gene: TRBJ1-4; CDR3aa: CASSARDRGGRANEKLFF; CDR3nt: TGTGCCAGCAGCGCCCGGGACAGGGGTGGCAGAGCTAATGAAAAACTGTTTTTT
abundance: -; v_gene: TRBV28; d_gene: -; j_gene: TRBJ2-7; CDR3aa: CASSLKQVRYEQYF; CDR3nt: TGTGCCAGCAGTTTAAAACAGGTTCGCTACGAGCAGTACTTC
abundance: -; v_gene: TRBV15; d_gene: -; j_gene: TRBJ2-2; CDR3aa: CATSRVAGELFF; CDR3nt: TGTGCCACCAGCAGAGTCGCCGGGGAGCTGTTTTTT
abundance: -; v_gene: TRBV6-5; d_gene: TRBD1; j_gene: TRBJ1-2; CDR3aa: CASSSRDRHYGYTF; CDR3nt: TGTGCCAGCAGTTCGAGGGACAGACACTATGGCTACACCTTC
abundance: -; v_gene: TRBV7-2; d_gene: -; j_gene: TRBJ2-7; CDR3aa: CASAGNYEQYF; CDR3nt: TGTGCCAGCGCGGGAAATTACGAGCAGTACTTC
abundance: -; v_gene: TRBV11-3; d_gene: TRBD2; j_gene: TRBJ2-3; CDR3aa: CASSQVGTGGADTQYF; CDR3nt: TGTGCCAGCAGCCAGGTCGGGACGGGAGGGGCAGATACGCAGTATTTT
abundance: -; v_gene: TRBV18; d_gene: -; j_gene: TRBJ2-2; CDR3aa: CASSPARQPANTGELFF; CDR3nt: TGTGCCAGCTCACCCGCCCGACAGCCCGCGAACACCGGGGAGCTGTTTTTT
abundance: -; v_gene: TRBV28; d_gene: -; j_gene: TRBJ2-3; CDR3aa: CASSLYDVTQYF; CDR3nt: TGTGCCAGCAGTTTATATGACGTTACGCAGTATTTT
abundance: -; v_gene: TRBV5-1; d_gene: TRBD2; j_gene: TRBJ2-1; CDR3aa: CASSSGTREGRQFF; CDR3nt: TGCGCCAGCAGCTCCGGTACACGGGAGGGCCGGCAGTTCTTC
abundance: -; v_gene: TRBV6-5; d_gene: TRBD1; j_gene: TRBJ1-1; CDR3aa: CASSDRQGTEAFF; CDR3nt: TGTGCCAGCAGCGATAGACAGGGCACTGAAGCTTTCTTT
abundance: -; v_gene: TRBV18; d_gene: TRBD1; j_gene: TRBJ2-1; CDR3aa: CASSPGTGNYNEQFF; CDR3nt: TGTGCCAGCTCACCGGGGACAGGGAACTACAATGAGCAGTTCTTC
abundance: -; v_gene: TRBV9; d_gene: TRBD1; j_gene: TRBJ2-7; CDR3aa: CASSVCTGGFCEQYF; CDR3nt: TGTGCCAGCAGCGTATGTACAGGGGGCTTCTGCGAGCAGTACTTC
abundance: -; v_gene: TRBV5-8; d_gene: TRBD2; j_gene: TRBJ2-5; CDR3aa: CASSFSPGRGETQYF; CDR3nt: TGTGCCAGCAGCTTCTCTCCAGGGAGGGGAGAGACCCAGTACTTC
abundance: -; v_gene: TRBV7-9; d_gene: TRBD2; j_gene: TRBJ2-1; CDR3aa: CASSLGTSGVNEQFF; CDR3nt: TGTGCCAGCAGCCTAGGGACTAGCGGGGTCAATGAGCAGTTCTTC
abundance: -; v_gene: TRBV6-4; d_gene: TRBD2; j_gene: TRBJ2-1; CDR3aa: CASKGTSGNKEQFF; CDR3nt: TGTGCCAGCAAGGGGACTAGCGGGAATAAGGAGCAGTTCTTC
abundance: -; v_gene: TRBV28; d_gene: TRBD2; j_gene: TRBJ2-1; CDR3aa: CASSSTSGGSHNEQFF; CDR3nt: TGTGCCAGCAGTTCGACTAGCGGGGGAAGTCACAATGAGCAGTTCTTC
abundance: -; v_gene: TRBV28; d_gene: -; j_gene: TRBJ1-3; CDR3aa: CASSFPGRLGNTIYF; CDR3nt: TGTGCCAGCAGTTTCCCGGGCAGACTTGGAAACACCATATATTTT
abundance: few; v_gene: TRBV9; d_gene: TRBD1; j_gene: TRBJ1-6; CDR3aa: CASSVGTGPANSPLHF; CDR3nt: TGTGCCAGCAGCGTAGGGACAGGGCCCGCTAATTCACCCCTCCACTTT
abundance: -; v_gene: TRBV18; d_gene: -; j_gene: TRBJ2-3; CDR3aa: CASSPVDTQYF; CDR3nt: TGTGCCAGCTCACCTGTAGATACGCAGTATTTT
abundance: -; v_gene: TRBV9; d_gene: -; j_gene: TRBJ2-1; CDR3aa: CASSVATTFSEQFF; CDR3nt: TGTGCCAGCAGCGTAGCTACGACCTTCAGTGAGCAGTTCTTC
abundance: -; v_gene: TRBV19; d_gene: TRBD1; j_gene: TRBJ1-2; CDR3aa: CAGAGQGAEGYTF; CDR3nt: TGTGCCGGGGCCGGACAGGGGGCAGAAGGCTACACCTTC
abundance: -; v_gene: TRBV7-2; d_gene: -; j_gene: TRBJ2-2; CDR3aa: CASSLGQGELFF; CDR3nt: TGTGCCAGCAGCTTAGGGCAGGGGGAGCTGTTTTTT
abundance: -; v_gene: TRBV14; d_gene: -; j_gene: TRBJ2-1; CDR3aa: CASSQLSSLPNYNEQFF; CDR3nt: TGTGCCAGCAGCCAACTGTCGAGTCTCCCTAACTACAATGAGCAGTTCTTC
abundance: -; v_gene: TRBV29-1; d_gene: -; j_gene: TRBJ2-1; CDR3aa: CSVLLTLSYNEQFF; CDR3nt: TGCAGCGTTCTCTTGACACTTTCCTACAATGAGCAGTTCTTC
abundance: -; v_gene: TRBV27; d_gene: -; j_gene: TRBJ2-7; CDR3aa: CASSPHGAVYEQYF; CDR3nt: TGTGCCAGCAGCCCCCATGGGGCTGTCTACGAGCAGTACTTC
abundance: -; v_gene: TRBV12-3/TRBV12-4; d_gene: -; j_gene: TRBJ1-5; CDR3aa: CTSTRGQAAQHF; CDR3nt: TGTACCAGCACCCGAGGCCAAGCAGCCCAGCATTTT
abundance: -; v_gene: TRBV24-1; d_gene: TRBD1; j_gene: TRBJ2-5; CDR3aa: CATSDLAQGAGETQYF; CDR3nt: TGTGCCACCAGTGATTTGGCACAGGGGGCGGGAGAGACCCAGTACTTC
abundance: -; v_gene: TRBV21-1; d_gene: -; j_gene: TRBJ1-5; CDR3aa: CASSPHRDRVCQPQHF; CDR3nt: TGTGCCAGCAGCCCCCACCGGGACAGGGTATGTCAGCCCCAGCATTTT
abundance: -; v_gene: TRBV7-7; d_gene: TRBD2; j_gene: TRBJ2-5; CDR3aa: CASSLGLAAQETQYF; CDR3nt: TGTGCCAGCAGTTTGGGACTAGCAGCCCAAGAGACCCAGTACTTC
abundance: -; v_gene: TRBV12-3/TRBV12-4; d_gene: -; j_gene: TRBJ1-2; CDR3aa: CASSLTADYGYTF; CDR3nt: TGTGCCAGCAGTTTGACAGCCGACTATGGCTACACCTTC